Listed here are 6 T cell receptor beta chains from one sample, sequenced in a study of regulatory T cells in long-lasting Graves disease. Stated time point: persistent/refractory GD, antithyroid drugs over 5 years with positive TRAb. The authors made the TCR library using RNA they extracted from PBMCs. Construction of TCR beta libraries relied on iRepertoire HTBI primers and on Arm-PCR targeting CDR3 regions. MiXCR, applied by TCRdb to the multiplex PCR reads, yields one record per CDR3 protein. The data contain roughly 300,000 distinct CDR3 sequences, about 18% of them singletons. Sequences were derived from peripheral blood mononuclear cells (PBMCs), sampled when the disease was refractory, from a patient treated with antithyroid drugs. These receptors were taken from a female donor with Graves disease.

This clonotype was recorded at least ten times. The chain links TRBV6-1 to TRBJ2-7, with 7 positions matching TRBD2. The CDR3 is made up of 16 amino acids. V lost 6 bases, J lost 6 bases, and 17 bases stayed unmatched. CDR1 MNHNS and CDR2 SASEGT come from the germline V gene. This chain's CDR3 is CASRAGTTHKNGEQYF. The CDR3 nucleotides are TGTGCCAGCAGAGCCGGGACTACCCACAAAAACGGCGAGCAGTACTTC.

This clonotype was observed many times. V is TRBV2 and J is TRBJ1-5; D is undetermined. CDR3 length: 14 residues. Germline V lookup: CDR1 SNHLY, CDR2 FYNNEI. V lost 7 bases, J lost 4 bases, and 14 bases lay in between. In DNA, the CDR3 is TGTGCCAGCACTAGGACCGGAGGGAATCAGCCCCAGCATTTT. Translating it yields CASTRTGGNQPQHF.

This clonotype showed up many times. The chain employs TRBV2 and TRBJ2-7; 8 bases agree with TRBD1. Trimming removed 3 bases from V and 6 bases from J; junction bases left unmatched: 7. The V gene's germline CDR1 is SNHLY and CDR2 FYNNEI. The CDR3 has 14 amino acids. CDR3 sequence: CASSDDRGTSEQYF. The CDR3 bases are TGTGCCAGCAGTGACGACAGGGGTACTTCCGAGCAGTACTTC.

The table lists this clonotype with a few counts. The V call is TRBV5-1, the J call TRBJ2-7; no definite D call. The CDR3 runs 15 residues. Germline CDR1 SGHRS, CDR2 YFSETQ. V lost 0 bases, J lost 2 bases, and 12 bases lay in between. As DNA, the CDR3 is TGCGCCAGCAGCTTGGCACAGACAAAGACCTACGAGCAGTACTTC. Its translation is CASSLAQTKTYEQYF.

This clonotype was seen ten or more times. The genes are TRBV28 and TRBJ1-4; no clear D. Trimming took 7 bases from V and 6 from J, leaving 12 bases between them. The germline V gene has CDR1 MDHEN and CDR2 SYDVKM. The CDR3 length is 13 residues. CDR3 nucleotides: TGTGCCAGCACTGTCGACTGGGATGAAAAACTGTTTTTT. Protein product: CASTVDWDEKLFF.

This clonotype occurred many times. The chain carries TRBV7-2 and TRBJ1-4; TRBD1 is a possible D gene (5 bases). Per germline, CDR1 SGHTA and CDR2 FQGNSA. This CDR3 contains 15 residues. The V end was cut by 6 bases, the J end by 4 bases, with 15 bases between. CDR3 protein: CASRPSGTDNEKLFF. CDR3 bases: TGTGCCAGCAGACCTTCCGGGACGGATAATGAAAAACTGTTTTTT.